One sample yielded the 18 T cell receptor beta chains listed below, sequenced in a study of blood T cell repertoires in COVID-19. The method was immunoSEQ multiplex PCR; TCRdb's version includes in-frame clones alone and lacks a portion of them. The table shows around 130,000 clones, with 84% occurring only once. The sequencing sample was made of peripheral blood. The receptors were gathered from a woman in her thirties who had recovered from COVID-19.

CDR3 DNA: TGTGCCAGAATAAAGTCGGGGGGCTTACTCTCTGGAAACACCATATATTTT. Protein: CARIKSGGLLSGNTIYF. The chain joins TRBV5-3 to TRBJ1-3; possibly TRBD1 for D (6 bases). TRBV5-3 is marked as an open reading frame, function uncertain. The CDR3 runs to 17 residues. The V end lost 6 bases, the J end lost 0 bases, and 19 bases lay between the germline ends.

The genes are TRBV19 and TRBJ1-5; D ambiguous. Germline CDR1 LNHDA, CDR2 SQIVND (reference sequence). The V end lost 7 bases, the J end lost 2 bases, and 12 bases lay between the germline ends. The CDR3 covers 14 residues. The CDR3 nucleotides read TGTGCCAGTACAGCAGTTGGAGGCAATCAGCCCCAGCATTTT. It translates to CASTAVGGNQPQHF.

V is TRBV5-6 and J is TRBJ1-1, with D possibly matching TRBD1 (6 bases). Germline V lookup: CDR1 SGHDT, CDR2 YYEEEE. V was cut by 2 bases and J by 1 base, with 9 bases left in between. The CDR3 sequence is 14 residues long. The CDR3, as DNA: TGTGCCAGCAGCTTTGTCAGGGGGAACACTGAAGCTTTCTTT. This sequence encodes CASSFVRGNTEAFF.

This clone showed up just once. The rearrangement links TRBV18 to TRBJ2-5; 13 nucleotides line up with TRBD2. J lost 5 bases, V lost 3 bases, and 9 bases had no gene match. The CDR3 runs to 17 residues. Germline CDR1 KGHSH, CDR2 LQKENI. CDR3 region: CASSPRTSGGQGETQYF. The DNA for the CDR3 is TGTGCCAGCTCACCGCGGACTAGCGGGGGTCAGGGGGAGACCCAGTACTTC.

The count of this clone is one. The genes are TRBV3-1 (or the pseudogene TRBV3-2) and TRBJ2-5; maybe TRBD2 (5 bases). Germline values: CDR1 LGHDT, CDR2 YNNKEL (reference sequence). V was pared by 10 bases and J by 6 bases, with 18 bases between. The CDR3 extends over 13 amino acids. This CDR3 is CATSRGSIKTQYF. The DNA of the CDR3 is TGTGCCACCTCCCGGGGATCAATTAAGACCCAGTACTTC.

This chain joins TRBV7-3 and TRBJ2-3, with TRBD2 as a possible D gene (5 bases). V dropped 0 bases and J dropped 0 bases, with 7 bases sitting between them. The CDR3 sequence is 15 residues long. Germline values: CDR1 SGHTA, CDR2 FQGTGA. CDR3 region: CASSLTRTSTDTQYF. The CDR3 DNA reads TGTGCCAGCAGCTTAACGCGGACTAGCACAGATACGCAGTATTTT.

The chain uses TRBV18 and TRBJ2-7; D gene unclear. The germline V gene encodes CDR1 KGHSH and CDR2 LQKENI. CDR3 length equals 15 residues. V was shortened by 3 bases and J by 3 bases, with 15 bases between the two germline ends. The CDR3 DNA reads TGTGCCAGCTCACCCGAGGAAAGACCTGACTACGAGCAGTACTTC. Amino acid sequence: CASSPEERPDYEQYF.

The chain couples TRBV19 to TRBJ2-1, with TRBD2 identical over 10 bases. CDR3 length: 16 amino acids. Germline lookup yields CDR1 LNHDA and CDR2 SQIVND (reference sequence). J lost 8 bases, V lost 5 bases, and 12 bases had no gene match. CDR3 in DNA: TGTGCCAGTAGTTGGGCTAGCGGGGGTTTAAAGCATGAGCAGTTCTTC. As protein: CASSWASGGLKHEQFF.

DNA of the CDR3: TGTGCCAGCAGCTTAGAGTACTACGAGCAGTACTTC. It is translated as CASSLEYYEQYF. The chain combines TRBV11-2 with TRBJ2-7; no clear D. Germline V gene data show CDR1 as SGHAT and CDR2 as FQNNGV. This CDR3 is 12 amino acids long. V was pared by 0 bases and J by 3 bases, with 3 bases between.

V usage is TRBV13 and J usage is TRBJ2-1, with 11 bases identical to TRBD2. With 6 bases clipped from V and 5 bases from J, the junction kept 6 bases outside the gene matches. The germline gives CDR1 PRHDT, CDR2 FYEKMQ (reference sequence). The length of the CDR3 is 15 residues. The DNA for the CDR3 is TGTGCCAGCAGACTAGCGGGAGATAAAGACAATGAGCAGTTCTTC. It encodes CASRLAGDKDNEQFF.

CDR3 sequence reads: CASSPTAANQETQYF. DNA for the CDR3: TGTGCCAGCAGCCCGACGGCGGCGAACCAAGAGACCCAGTACTTC. The V gene is TRBV7-9, the J gene TRBJ2-5; the D is unclear. Germline V gives CDR1 SEHNR, CDR2 FQNEAQ (reference sequence). V was trimmed by 5 bases and J by 0 bases, leaving 13 bases between them. This CDR3 is built from 15 residues.

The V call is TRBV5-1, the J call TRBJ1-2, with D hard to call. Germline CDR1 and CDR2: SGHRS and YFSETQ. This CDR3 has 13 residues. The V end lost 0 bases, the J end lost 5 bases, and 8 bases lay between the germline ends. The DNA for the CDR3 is TGCGCCAGCAGCTTGGATGAGCCTTATGGCTACACCTTC. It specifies CASSLDEPYGYTF.

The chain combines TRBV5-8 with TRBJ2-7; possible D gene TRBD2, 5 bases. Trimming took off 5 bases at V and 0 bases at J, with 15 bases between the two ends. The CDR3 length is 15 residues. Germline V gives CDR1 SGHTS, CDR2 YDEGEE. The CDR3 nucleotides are TGTGCCAGCAGTTGGACTTTCACCCCCTCCTACGAGCAGTACTTC. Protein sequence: CASSWTFTPSYEQYF.

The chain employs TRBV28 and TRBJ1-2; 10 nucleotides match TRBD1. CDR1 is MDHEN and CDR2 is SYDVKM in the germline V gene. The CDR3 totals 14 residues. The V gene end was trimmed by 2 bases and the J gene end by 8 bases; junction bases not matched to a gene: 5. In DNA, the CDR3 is TGTGCCAGCAGTTTAGAGACAGGGGGCTCCGGCTACACCTTC. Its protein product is CASSLETGGSGYTF.

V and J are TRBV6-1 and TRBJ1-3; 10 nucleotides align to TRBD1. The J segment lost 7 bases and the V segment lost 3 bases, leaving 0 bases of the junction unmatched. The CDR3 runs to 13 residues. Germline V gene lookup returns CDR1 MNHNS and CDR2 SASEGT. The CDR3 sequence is CASSEGQGNTIYF. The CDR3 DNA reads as TGTGCCAGCAGTGAGGGACAGGGGAACACCATATATTTT.

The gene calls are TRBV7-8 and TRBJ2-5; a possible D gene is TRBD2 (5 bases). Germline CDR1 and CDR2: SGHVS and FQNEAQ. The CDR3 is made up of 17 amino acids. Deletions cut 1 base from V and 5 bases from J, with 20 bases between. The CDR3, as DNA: TGTGCCAGCAGCTTAGATCTGGGTAGCACAGCGGTGGAGACCCAGTACTTC. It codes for CASSLDLGSTAVETQYF.

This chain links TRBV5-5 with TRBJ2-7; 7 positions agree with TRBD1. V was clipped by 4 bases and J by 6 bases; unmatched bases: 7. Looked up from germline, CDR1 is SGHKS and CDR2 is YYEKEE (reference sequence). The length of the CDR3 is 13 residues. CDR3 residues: CASSPGTAPEQYF. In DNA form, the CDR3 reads TGTGCCAGCAGCCCCGGGACAGCTCCCGAGCAGTACTTC.

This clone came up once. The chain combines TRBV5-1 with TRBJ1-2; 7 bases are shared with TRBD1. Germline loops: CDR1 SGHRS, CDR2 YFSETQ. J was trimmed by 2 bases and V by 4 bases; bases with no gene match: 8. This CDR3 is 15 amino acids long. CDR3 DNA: TGCGCCAGCAGCGAGTTGGGACAGATCAACTATGGCTACACCTTC. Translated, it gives CASSELGQINYGYTF.